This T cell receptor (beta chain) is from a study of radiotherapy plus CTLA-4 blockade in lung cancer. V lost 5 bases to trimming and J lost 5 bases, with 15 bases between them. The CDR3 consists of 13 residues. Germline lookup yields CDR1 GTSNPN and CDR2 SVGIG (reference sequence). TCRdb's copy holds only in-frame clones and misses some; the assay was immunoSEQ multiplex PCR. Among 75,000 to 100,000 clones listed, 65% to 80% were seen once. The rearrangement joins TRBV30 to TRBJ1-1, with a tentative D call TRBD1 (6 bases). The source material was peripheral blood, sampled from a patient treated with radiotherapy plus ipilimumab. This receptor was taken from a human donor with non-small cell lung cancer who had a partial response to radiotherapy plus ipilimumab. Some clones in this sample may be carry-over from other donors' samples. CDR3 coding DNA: TGTGCCTGGGCATACAGGGTCCGGACTGAAGCTTTCTTT. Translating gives CAWAYRVRTEAFF.